Shown below are 2 T cell receptor beta chains from a single sample sequenced in a study of CD8+CD57+ T cells in acquired aplastic anemia. Genomic DNA constituted the template upon which TCR beta VDJ and CDR3 profiling was performed. TCRdb redid the calling of the reads with MiXCR, one entry per CDR3 protein. The data hold roughly 200,000 distinct CDR3 sequences, with around 60% observed a single time. Only patients with CD8+CD57+ cell expansion on flow cytometry were chosen for sequencing. Specimen: sorted CD4+, CD8+, or CD8+CD57+ T cells (not recorded which) from PBMCs. These TCRs come from a human donor with aplastic anemia.

The CDR3 nucleotides read TGTGCCAGCAGTTGCCGGATAGCGGGGACCGGGGAGCTGTTTTTT. It translates to CASSCRIAGTGELFF. V is TRBV6-2 or TRBV6-3 and J is TRBJ2-2; 8 nucleotides line up with TRBD2. The V gene's germline CDR1 is MNHEY and CDR2 SVGEGT. Germline trimming cut 4 bases from V and 5 bases from J; bases unmatched to any gene: 6. The CDR3 covers 15 residues.

This clonotype was seen at least ten times. The chain uses TRBV12-3 or TRBV12-4 and TRBJ2-7; 11 bases align to TRBD2. With V trimmed by 4 bases and J by 4 bases, 6 bases remained unmatched. This CDR3 has 15 amino acids. For the CDR3, the DNA is TGTGCCAGCAGTTCCGGGACTAGCGGACTTTACGAGCAGTACTTC. Protein sequence: CASSSGTSGLYEQYF.